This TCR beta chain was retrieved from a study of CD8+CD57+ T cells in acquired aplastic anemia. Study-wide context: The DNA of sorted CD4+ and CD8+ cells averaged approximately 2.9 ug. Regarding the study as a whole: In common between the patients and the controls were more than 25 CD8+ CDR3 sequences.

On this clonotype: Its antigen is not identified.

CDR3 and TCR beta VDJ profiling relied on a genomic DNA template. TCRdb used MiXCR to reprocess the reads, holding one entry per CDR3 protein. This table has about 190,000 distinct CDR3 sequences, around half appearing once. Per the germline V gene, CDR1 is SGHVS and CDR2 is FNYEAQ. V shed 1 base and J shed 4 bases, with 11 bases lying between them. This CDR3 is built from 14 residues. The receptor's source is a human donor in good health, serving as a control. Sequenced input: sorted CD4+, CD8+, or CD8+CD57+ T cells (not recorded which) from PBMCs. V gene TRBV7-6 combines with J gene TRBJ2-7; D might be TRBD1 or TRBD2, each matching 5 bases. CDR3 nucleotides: TGTGCCAGCAGCTTAGGGGGACCTCAGTACGAGCAGTACTTC. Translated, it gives CASSLGGPQYEQYF.